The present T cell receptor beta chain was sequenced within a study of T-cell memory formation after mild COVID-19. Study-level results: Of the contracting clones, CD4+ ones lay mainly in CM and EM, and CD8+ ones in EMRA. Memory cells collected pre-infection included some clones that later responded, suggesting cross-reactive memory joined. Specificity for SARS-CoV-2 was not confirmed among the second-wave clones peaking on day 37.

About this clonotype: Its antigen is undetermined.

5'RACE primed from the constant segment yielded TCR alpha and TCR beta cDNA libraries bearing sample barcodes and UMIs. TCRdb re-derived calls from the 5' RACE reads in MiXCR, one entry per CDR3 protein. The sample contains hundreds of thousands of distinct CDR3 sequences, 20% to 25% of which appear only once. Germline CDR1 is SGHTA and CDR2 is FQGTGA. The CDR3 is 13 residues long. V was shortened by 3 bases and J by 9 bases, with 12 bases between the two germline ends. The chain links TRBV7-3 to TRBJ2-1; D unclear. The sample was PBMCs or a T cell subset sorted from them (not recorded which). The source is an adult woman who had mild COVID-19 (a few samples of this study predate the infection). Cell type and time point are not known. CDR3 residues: CASSFKGVGEQFF. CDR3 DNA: TGTGCCAGCAGCTTTAAAGGAGTAGGTGAGCAGTTCTTC.